The rows below give T cell receptor beta chains drawn from one sample of a study of T-cell reconstitution after alpha-beta-depleted transplantation in children. Each CDR3 protein is one row after TCRdb ran MiXCR on the PCR reads. The sample shows 700,000 to 850,000 distinct CDR3 sequences, under 20% of them seen only once. The input for sequencing was PBMCs, mostly from graft donor cells, taken 360 days after TCRalphabeta/CD19-depleted stem cell transplant. The receptors were gathered from a male patient younger than 18 who had a stem cell transplant for acute lymphoblastic leukemia, so the T cells may come from the graft donor. The CDR3 runs from the conserved cysteine through the conserved F or W.

TRBJ2-7 | 16 | TRBV9 | CASSGFPGLAGVEQYF
TRBJ1-5 | 15 | TRBV5-5 | CASSFGQGEGQPQHF
TRBJ2-2 | 12 | TRBV19 | CASGTNTGELFF
TRBJ2-3 | 16 | TRBV4-1 | CASSQSGGRAPDTQYF
TRBJ2-7 | 16 | TRBV27 | CASSLSPSGRIYEQYF
TRBJ2-7 | 12 | TRBV29-1 | CSVRDSPYEQYF
TRBJ1-2 | 13 | TRBV27 | CASSRDSPYGYTF
TRBJ2-7 | 16 | TRBV9 | CASSASRTSGRGEQYF
TRBJ2-1 | 14 | TRBV29-1 | CSGLAGGTYNEQFF
TRBJ2-5 | 17 | TRBV4-2 | CASSQGRLVAGGGTQYF
TRBJ2-7 | 15 | TRBV7-2 | CASSIKTGGSYEQYF
TRBJ1-2 | 14 | TRBV12-3/TRBV12-4 | CASSFARVRNGYTF
TRBJ2-7 | 15 | TRBV5-1 | CASRRDREGSYEQYF
TRBJ2-7 | 15 | TRBV12-3/TRBV12-4 | CASSLYRTGLNEQYF
TRBJ2-2 | 15 | TRBV11-3 | CASSFSRQGTGELFF
TRBJ2-7 | 14 | TRBV5-1 | CASGRTSGSYEQYF
TRBJ2-7 | 19 | TRBV15 | CATSRGAYGRSRAAYEQYF
TRBJ2-7 | 14 | TRBV6-1 | CASNDNLAPLEQYF
TRBJ2-7 | 15 | TRBV6-1 | CASSGSWTLHTEQYF
TRBJ2-2 | 15 | TRBV27 | CASVNRVGNTGELFF
TRBJ2-7 | 14 | TRBV6-5 | CASSYSARSYEQYF
TRBJ1-3 | 12 | TRBV7-9 | CASTSVLSTIYF
TRBJ2-5 | 14 | TRBV18 | CASSPQYGKETQYF
TRBJ1-5 | 18 | TRBV5-1 | CASSLLPTGSTGNQPQHF
TRBJ2-3 | 16 | TRBV3-1 | CASSQDEARSTDTQYF
TRBJ2-1 | 11 | TRBV2 | CASHGGNEQFF
TRBJ1-1 | 14 | TRBV7-9 | CASSLIKGNTEAFF
TRBJ1-5 | 14 | TRBV6-5 | CASSYGRENQPQHF
TRBJ2-5 | 14 | TRBV20-1 | CSADPGLEQETQYF
TRBJ1-1 | 14 | TRBV5-4 | CASSLDRGPYEAFF
TRBJ2-5 | 17 | TRBV13 | CASSLARGSVIQETQYF
TRBJ2-3 | 12 | TRBV14 | CASSLLRDTRYF
TRBJ1-2 | 16 | TRBV5-1 | CASSLSGQGENYGYTF
TRBJ1-1 | 15 | TRBV4-2 | CASSQASGLSTEAFF
TRBJ1-3 | 18 | TRBV12-3/TRBV12-4 | CASNKRPGTGSLGNTIYF
TRBJ2-1 | 15 | TRBV18 | CASSRSSGTPNEQFF
TRBJ2-1 | 15 | TRBV7-2 | CASSLVRSKAGEQFF
TRBJ1-4 | 16 | TRBV28 | CASSLGQRTTNEKLFF
TRBJ2-3 | 15 | TRBV7-9 | CASRTRSGSTDTQYF